The clone carrying this T cell receptor (beta chain) was recorded many times. What it recognizes is unknown. The data originate from a study of T cells in Graves' hyperthyroidism and ophthalmopathy. Study in general: The blood sample was taken at first diagnosis, before treatment began.

Exclusion criteria comprised uncontrolled infection, other autoimmune disease, pregnancy or lactation. On the basis of clinical symptoms, serum thyroxine and TRAb, thyroid ultrasound and orbital computed tomography, diagnoses were made. The investigators amplified TCR beta CDR3 regions from RNA transcripts. The HTBI primer set was used in a first-round RT-PCR of the TCR CDR3. MiXCR, run by TCRdb on the multiplex PCR reads, gives a single entry per CDR3 protein. The table has about 290,000 distinct CDR3 sequences, approximately 13% seen once. Study conclusions and caveats: Ophthalmopathy got predicted by the model a median roughly six months before its onset.

After removal of 2 bases from V and 0 bases from J, the junction contained 5 bases not matched to a gene. This CDR3 spans 16 amino acids. CDR1 is MDHEN, CDR2 SYDVKM, per germline. This sequence was found in a woman between 40 and 55 years old with Graves' hyperthyroidism. Sequencing was carried out using blood. The chain joins TRBV28 to TRBJ2-7; 9 bases are a match to TRBD1. The CDR3 loop reads CASSLEGTGSSYEQYF. CDR3 in DNA: TGTGCCAGCAGTTTAGAAGGGACAGGGAGCTCCTACGAGCAGTACTTC.